Shown below are 6 T cell receptor beta chains from a single sample sequenced in a study of regulatory T cells in long-lasting Graves disease. The time point denotes: newly diagnosed GD, antithyroid drugs for less than 3 months. The authors made the TCR library using RNA they extracted from PBMCs. Sequencing libraries for TCR beta were prepared with iRepertoire HTBI primers and Arm-PCR of CDR3 regions. One entry per CDR3 protein, called by TCRdb with MiXCR from the multiplex PCR reads. The sample yields approximately 350,000 distinct CDR3 sequences, approximately 12% seen once. The same data also went into a second study, on T cells in Graves' hyperthyroidism and ophthalmopathy.

The source material was peripheral blood mononuclear cells (PBMCs), sampled at new diagnosis, from a patient treated with antithyroid drugs. The source of these receptors is a woman aged 18-30 years with Graves disease.

The chain recombines TRBV9 with TRBJ2-2; D not resolved. CDR3 length equals 17 residues. From germline, CDR1 is SGDLS and CDR2 YYNGEE. Trimming stripped 1 base from V and 2 bases from J, with 15 bases between. CDR3 DNA: TGTGCCAGCAGCGTATCGACGCTCCGGAAAAACACCGGGGAGCTGTTTTTT. Translated: CASSVSTLRKNTGELFF.

The V gene is TRBV15, the J gene TRBJ2-7, with 7 bases lining up with TRBD1. Germline CDR1 and CDR2: LNHNV and YYDKDF (reference sequence). The CDR3 loop spans 12 amino acids. V dropped 7 bases and J dropped 1; count of bases not matched to a gene: 1. The CDR3 is CATTGGSYEQYV. The CDR3 DNA reads as TGTGCCACCACAGGGGGATCCTACGAGCAGTACGTC.

This clonotype was counted at least ten times. The chain is built from TRBV20-1 and TRBJ2-1, with D perhaps TRBD2 (6 bases). The germline V gene encodes CDR1 DFQATT and CDR2 SNEGSKA (reference sequence). V lost 2 bases and J lost 1, with 12 bases in between. This CDR3 region has 15 residues. The DNA of the CDR3 is TGCAGTGCTAGAAGGCGGGGAGATTCCTACAATGAGCAGTTCTTC. The encoded protein is CSARRRGDSYNEQFF.

The sample holds many counts of this clonotype. The CDR3 DNA reads as TGTGCCAGCAGGGCCCGGGATCTACATTTCCTAGGAGGCTACACCTTC. Protein sequence: CASRARDLHFLGGYTF. This sequence joins TRBV6-1 and TRBJ1-2; D remains unclear. Germline V gives CDR1 MNHNS, CDR2 SASEGT. The CDR3 is 16 residues long. Trimming stripped 6 bases from V and 8 bases from J, with 25 bases between.

This clonotype was seen repeatedly, ten times or more. V is TRBV20-1 and J is TRBJ1-2; D is unclear. The CDR3 is 17 residues long. In germline, CDR1 is DFQATT, CDR2 SNEGSKA (reference sequence). Trimming shortened V by 0 bases and J by 3 bases, and 20 bases separated the two germline ends. In nucleotides, the CDR3 is TGCAGTGCTAGAGATCACGCCCAGCCAGTGAGGGACTATGGCTACACCTTC. Amino acid sequence: CSARDHAQPVRDYGYTF.

As regards this clonotype: This probably arose from a read error, given a far larger clone one base away. V is TRBV6-2 or TRBV6-3 and J is TRBJ2-7; D is tentatively TRBD1 or TRBD2 (5 bases each). The CDR3 totals 15 residues. CDR1 MNHEY and CDR2 SVGEGT come from the germline V gene. The germline V and J ends were trimmed by 6 bases and 0 bases, with 15 bases remaining between them. The CDR3 DNA follows: TGTGCCAGCAGCTACGGACGGGGCTCCTCCTACGAGCAGTACTTC. Its protein is CASSYGRGSSYEQYF.